Included here is one TCR beta chain sequence, with context. The target antigen is unknown. Germline V gene sequence: CDR1 LNHDA, CDR2 SQIVND (reference sequence). The CDR3 is 13 amino acids. Trimming stripped 5 bases from V and 2 bases from J, with 10 bases between. This sample was included in a study of cytomegalovirus exposure and HLA in healthy donors. The overall study: Tens of millions of unique TCR sequences came from HLA-typed donors in an early release.

The PCR contained 60 Vbeta and 13 Jbeta primers. Only in-frame clones appear in the TCRdb table, and some are missing; sequencing was by immunoSEQ multiplex PCR. The sample holds fewer than 100,000 clones, roughly 80% seen once. General study findings and limits: As was reported, the classifier diagnosed cytomegalovirus status with high specificity and sensitivity. For presence/absence analyses, sequencing depth was assumed to be roughly uniform across donors.

The sequence derives from a woman aged 55 to 70 in good health and CMV-seronegative. The V and J genes are TRBV19 and TRBJ2-7; D is undetermined. Sequencing used PBMCs. In nucleotides, the CDR3 is TGTGCCAGTAGTGCTCGCGTACCCTACGAGCAGTACTTC. This sequence encodes CASSARVPYEQYF. The complete variable domain, with remaining parts taken from reference TRBV19 and TRBJ2-7, reads DGGITQSPKYLFRKEGQNVTLSCEQNLNHDAMYWYRQDPGQGLRLIYYSQIVNDFQKGDIAEGYSVSREKKESFPLTVTSAQKNPTAFYLCASSARVPYEQYFGPGTRLTVT.